The rows below give T cell receptor beta chains drawn from one sample of a study of blood T cells in healthy people across ages. One entry per CDR3 protein results from TCRdb running MiXCR on the 5' RACE reads. The sample lists 1.5 million to 2 million distinct CDR3 sequences; 28% were seen once. The sequenced sample consisted of blood. All receptors come from a woman aged 25-40 years in good health. Both conserved end residues are trimmed from each CDR3. The D gene is left open where the match is weak.

len	v_gene	d_gene	j_gene	CDR3aa
14	TRBV6-1	TRBD2	TRBJ2-2	ASSDRDYTNTGELF
13	TRBV9	TRBD2	TRBJ2-3	ASSVASGRPDTQY
11	TRBV9	.	TRBJ2-1	ASSVAYHNEQF
13	TRBV6-1	.	TRBJ2-3	ASRTAAGGTDTQY
9	TRBV5-1	.	TRBJ2-7	ASSSSDEQY
12	TRBV6-5	.	TRBJ1-6	ASSDWGDNSPLH
11	TRBV19	.	TRBJ2-5	ASSIRNQETQY
11	TRBV5-4	.	TRBJ1-1	ASSLASTSEAF
14	TRBV21-1	.	.	ASSKALVWAYYEQY
13	TRBV7-9	TRBD1	TRBJ2-4	ASSAPGQGKNIQY
13	TRBV4-2	TRBD1	TRBJ2-5	ASSQEEGGGETQY
12	TRBV20-1	TRBD2	TRBJ2-1	SALTSGGYNEQF
12	TRBV5-6	.	TRBJ1-1	ASEMGSPWTEAF
16	TRBV20-1	TRBD2	TRBJ2-3	SAPGTSGGYSLTDTQY
15	TRBV7-2	.	TRBJ2-3	ASSFHWGTDITDTQY
12	TRBV3-1	.	TRBJ2-3	ASSQDLATDTQY
14	TRBV5-1	TRBD1	TRBJ1-1	ASSLARNRGGTEAF
15	TRBV12-3/TRBV12-4	TRBD2	TRBJ2-5	ASSLRTSGAMEETQY
14	TRBV7-2	.	TRBJ2-3	ASSLALVSGGDTQY
14	TRBV24-1	TRBD2	TRBJ2-1	ATRDSSGRALGEQF
13	TRBV29-1	TRBD2	TRBJ2-1	SAREDSTNYNEQF
15	TRBV4-3	.	TRBJ2-6	ASSYLAGYSGANVLT
10	TRBV10-1	.	TRBJ2-1	ASSPNSYEQF
12	TRBV29-1	TRBD1	TRBJ1-2	SVEDRGQAYGYT
13	TRBV20-1	TRBD2	TRBJ2-7	SARDPAGGLNEQY
13	TRBV20-1	TRBD2	TRBJ2-5	SATRAGGSQETQY
11	TRBV2	.	TRBJ2-2	ATVTAPTGELF
10	TRBV29-1	.	TRBJ2-7	SVGSDSAWEY
13	TRBV7-6	.	TRBJ1-6	SSSKQGPQNSPLH
13	TRBV5-1	TRBD2	TRBJ2-2	ANRPTSGNTGELF
12	TRBV18	.	.	ASVRASSYNEQY
12	TRBV5-1	.	TRBJ2-7	ASSSGSLLYEQY
17	TRBV28	.	TRBJ2-6	ASRGNRVTKHSGANVLT